A single sample gave rise to the 7 T cell receptor beta chains below, sequenced in a study of tumor-infiltrating lymphocytes in primary liver carcinoma. With a constant-region primer, TCR beta cDNA was made from about 0.55 ug of total RNA. Modified slightly, ARM-PCR produced TCR beta libraries over three nested multiplex PCR rounds. The study ran its first two PCR rounds for roughly 11 cycles each, using TRBV1-TRBV30 forward primers and a C-beta reverse primer. TCRdb re-analysed the multiplex PCR reads in MiXCR, keeping a single row per CDR3 protein. The repertoire has approximately 300,000 distinct CDR3 sequences, less than 75% of them found once; the top ten carry approximately 9%. The source of the blood RNA was unsorted whole blood, and germline DNA was extracted as well. The specimen was peripheral blood. These receptors originate from a man in his forties or fifties with primary liver carcinoma and hepatitis B virus infection.

This clonotype was observed at least ten times. The chain has TRBV4-1 and TRBJ1-1; TRBD1 agrees at 7 bases. V trimming: 4 bases; J trimming: 2 bases; junction bases outside the gene matches: 4. Germline V gives CDR1 MGHRA, CDR2 YSYEKL. The CDR3 contains 14 residues. CDR3 nucleotides: TGCGCCAGCAGCCTAGGGGACAGAAACACTGAAGCTTTCTTT. Its protein is CASSLGDRNTEAFF.

This chain uses TRBV4-2 with TRBJ2-7; either TRBD1 or TRBD2 may supply D (6 bases each). There are 16 residues in the CDR3. V was clipped by 0 bases and J by 2 bases, with 14 bases between them. The V gene's germline CDR1 is LGHNA and CDR2 YNFKEQ. CDR3 sequence (DNA): TGTGCCAGCAGCCAAGAAGCGACGGGGGCCCCCTACGAGCAGTACTTC. This sequence encodes CASSQEATGAPYEQYF.

With respect to this clonotype: This could be a read error, since a much larger clone is one nucleotide away. The chain combines TRBV7-8 with TRBJ2-5; weak D call: TRBD1 (6 bases). This CDR3 comprises 13 residues. Germline V lookup: CDR1 SGHVS, CDR2 FQNEAQ. The CDR3 spells CASMADSQATQYF. DNA of the CDR3: TGTGCCAGCATGGCGGACAGCCAAGCGACCCAGTACTTC.

The sample holds one count of this clonotype. Germline is not matched at one junction end, which may reflect a read error. V gene TRBV5-1 combines with J gene TRBJ1-2; D unresolved. There are 14 residues in the CDR3. CDR1 and CDR2 from the germline V gene are SGHRS and YFSETQ. The CDR3 sequence: CAGSLEQNPVGYTF. The CDR3 DNA sequence: TGCGCCGGCAGCTTGGAACAGAACCCGGTGGGCTACACCTTC. Full variable domain (remainder filled in from reference TRBV5-1 and TRBJ1-2): KAGVTQTPRYLIKTRGQQVTLSCSPISGHRSVSWYQQTPGQGLQFLFEYFSETQRNKGNFPGRFSGRQFSNSRSEMNVSTLELGDSALYLCAGSLEQNPVGYTFGSGTRLTVV.

To note about this clonotype: This may come from a read error, since a much larger clone is one base off. No conserved phenylalanine or tryptophan ends this CDR3, so it is likely a read error. This chain joins TRBV11-1 and TRBJ1-4; D may be TRBD1 (6 bases). In germline, CDR1 is SGHAT, CDR2 FQDESV (reference sequence). The CDR3 contains 13 residues. The CDR3 region is CTSSEQGYEKLFS. CDR3 nucleotide sequence: TGTACCAGCAGCGAACAGGGTTACGAAAAACTGTTTTCT.

As concerns this clonotype: One junction end does not reproduce the germline sequence, and a read error may be involved. The V gene is TRBV6-1, the J gene TRBJ2-3; D tentatively fits TRBD1 or TRBD2 (5 bases each). The length of the CDR3 is 12 residues. CDR1 MNHNS and CDR2 SASEGT come from the germline V gene. The CDR3 sequence: CASSDGGVTQYF. CDR3 in DNA: TGTGCTAGCAGTGATGGGGGAGTTACGCAGTATTTT.

This clonotype appeared many times. The chain links TRBV7-8 to TRBJ1-5; 7 bases map to TRBD1. J gave up 6 bases and V 5 bases, and 7 bases lay outside the gene matches. From germline, CDR1 is SGHVS and CDR2 FQNEAQ. CDR3 length equals 14 residues. CDR3 protein: CASSPDRDAQPQHF. DNA for the CDR3: TGTGCCAGCAGCCCCGACAGGGATGCTCAGCCCCAGCATTTT. Drawing the rest from reference TRBV7-8 and TRBJ1-5, the complete variable domain is GAGVSQSPRYKVAKRGQDVALRCDPISGHVSLFWYQQALGQGPEFLTYFQNEAQLDKSGLPSDRFFAERPEGSVSTLKIQRTQQEDSAVYLCASSPDRDAQPQHFGDGTRLSIL.